The 27 T cell receptor beta chains below were found in one sample sequenced in a study of read filtering for tumor transcriptome and immune sequencing. The library was built from 400 to 500 ng RNA with molecular barcoded adaptors for alpha/delta and beta/gamma chains. TCRdb redid the calling of the reads with MiXCR, one entry per CDR3 protein. There are 60,000 to 80,000 distinct CDR3 sequences in the sample; approximately 15% occur only once, and 45% lies in the top ten. The sequenced sample was a population of CD138-negative cells sorted from bone marrow. These receptors were collected from a donor at least 40 years old with multiple myeloma.

This clonotype occurred many times. The chain joins TRBV7-3 to TRBJ2-1, with no clear D. Germline CDR1 reads SGHTA; CDR2 reads FQGTGA. The CDR3 length is 15 residues. The V and J ends lost 2 bases and 0 bases respectively, with 8 bases between them. DNA for the CDR3: TGTGCCAGCAGCTTAGTTACAAGCTCCTACAATGAGCAGTTCTTC. Translation gives CASSLVTSSYNEQFF.

The rearrangement links TRBV5-1 to TRBJ2-7; 7 nucleotides match TRBD2. Trimming removed 7 bases from V and 5 bases from J; junction bases left unmatched: 12. Germline CDR1 SGHRS, CDR2 YFSETQ. The CDR3 runs to 14 residues. CDR3 in DNA: TGCGCCAGCTCGGCGGGAGAAATTATCGACGAGCAGTACTTC. Residues: CASSAGEIIDEQYF. Filled out from reference TRBV5-1 and TRBJ2-7, the complete variable domain reads KAGVTQTPRYLIKTRGQQVTLSCSPISGHRSVSWYQQTPGQGLQFLFEYFSETQRNKGNFPGRFSGRQFSNSRSEMNVSTLELGDSALYLCASSAGEIIDEQYFGPGTRLTVT.

This clonotype occurred many times. V and J are TRBV29-1 and TRBJ2-1; D call uncertain. Germline V lookup: CDR1 SQVTM, CDR2 ANQGSEA. The CDR3 covers 10 residues. Trimming took 4 bases from V and 6 from J, leaving 4 bases between them. CDR3 loop: CSVVGNEQFF. The CDR3 DNA follows: TGCAGCGTTGTGGGCAATGAGCAGTTCTTC.

This sequence joins TRBV5-1 and TRBJ2-3; D is possibly TRBD2 (6 bases). The CDR3 spans 15 residues. The V end was cut by 4 bases, the J end by 5 bases, with 17 bases between. The germline CDR1 and CDR2 sequences are SGHRS and YFSETQ. Here the CDR3 DNA reads TGCGCCAGCAGCGGGGGACTGGGCCTTGAAGATACGCAGTATTTT. Its protein product is CASSGGLGLEDTQYF.

The genes are TRBV30 and TRBJ1-1; D remains unclear. Germline V gene lookup returns CDR1 GTSNPN and CDR2 SVGIG (reference sequence). The CDR3 is made up of 15 amino acids. V was shortened by 4 bases and J by 2 bases, with 17 bases between the two germline ends. The CDR3 nucleotides read TGTGCCTGGACCAAAGGTAGACCGGCAAACACTGAAGCTTTCTTT. Protein: CAWTKGRPANTEAFF.

This clonotype was observed many times. The gene calls are TRBV12-3 or TRBV12-4 and TRBJ2-1; 7 bases map to TRBD1. This CDR3 has 18 residues. V lost 6 bases, J lost 0 bases, and 14 bases stayed unmatched. CDR3 DNA sequence: TGTGCCAGCAGCCGATCAACAGGGGAGTGGGTCTCCTACAATGAGCAGTTCTTC. This encodes CASSRSTGEWVSYNEQFF.

There are many counts of this clonotype. The chain combines TRBV7-2 with TRBJ2-3; D gene uncertain. Germline CDR1 SGHTA, CDR2 FQGNSA. Trimming took off 2 bases at V and 4 bases at J, with 16 bases between the two ends. This CDR3 has 16 residues. CDR3 sequence: CASSLIPLSPPDTQYF. In nucleotides, the CDR3 is TGTGCCAGCAGCTTAATTCCCCTGAGCCCCCCAGATACGCAGTATTTT.

As to this clonotype: Sequence at one end of the junction differs from germline and may be a read error. The rearrangement uses TRBV20-1 and TRBJ2-1, with 7 bases matching TRBD2. The CDR3 extends over 14 amino acids. Per the germline V gene, CDR1 is DFQATT and CDR2 is SNEGSKA (reference sequence). The CDR3 nucleotides read TGCAGTGCCGGGAGGCCAGTCGTATACAATGAGCAGCTCTTC. Amino acid sequence: CSAGRPVVYNEQLF.

On this clonotype: A read error is possible here, since a much larger clone lies one base away. The genes are TRBV6-2 or TRBV6-3 and TRBJ2-7, with TRBD2 identical over 9 bases. Germline values: CDR1 MNHEY, CDR2 SVGEGT. This CDR3 has 17 amino acids. CDR3 in amino acids: CASSYSAHGTSPTEQDF. The DNA for the CDR3 is TGTGCCAGCAGTTACTCGGCGCACGGGACTAGCCCCACCGAGCAGGACTTC.

Ten or more counts support this clonotype. The chain uses TRBV20-1 and TRBJ2-7, with D hard to call. CDR1 is DFQATT and CDR2 is SNEGSKA in the germline V gene (reference sequence). Between the trimmed V and J ends, which lost 0 bases and 7 bases, there was a span of 10 bases. The CDR3 is 12 residues long. The CDR3: CSARDGPREQYF. As DNA, the CDR3 is TGCAGTGCTAGAGATGGTCCTAGGGAGCAGTACTTC.

This clonotype was seen repeatedly, ten times or more. This rearrangement joins TRBV9 to TRBJ1-5, with D unclear. The CDR3 has 15 residues. The V end was cut by 0 bases, the J end by 3 bases, with 10 bases between. Germline CDR1 is SGDLS and CDR2 is YYNGEE. CDR3 coding DNA: TGTGCCAGCAGCGTAGATACTAGTTACAATCAGCCCCAGCATTTT. Translated: CASSVDTSYNQPQHF.

This clonotype appeared many times. The chain has TRBV3-1 and TRBJ2-7, with 11 bases fitting TRBD2. Germline loops: CDR1 LGHDT, CDR2 YNNKEL (reference sequence). V was pared by 1 base and J by 0 bases, with 5 bases of the junction left unmatched. There are 17 residues in the CDR3. The CDR3 DNA is TGTGCCAGCAGCCAAGCCCGGACTAGCGGGTCCTCCTACGAGCAGTACTTC. As protein: CASSQARTSGSSYEQYF.

Ten or more counts support this clonotype. J is TRBJ2-1 and V is TRBV12-3 or TRBV12-4; D gene ambiguous. The CDR3 length is 13 residues. V was shortened by 2 bases and J by 1 base, with 3 bases between the two germline ends. The CDR3 loop is CASSLSSYNEQFF. CDR3 DNA: TGTGCCAGCAGTTTAAGTTCCTACAATGAGCAGTTCTTC.

This chain connects TRBV20-1 to TRBJ2-5; 11 positions agree with TRBD2. CDR1 and CDR2 from the germline V gene are DFQATT and SNEGSKA (reference sequence). The CDR3 has 16 residues. The junction had 8 bases not matched to a gene; V was cut back by 0 bases and J by 5 bases. The CDR3 region has the DNA TGCAGTGCTAGAGATCGGTCTAGCGGGAGGTGGGAGACCCAGTACTTC. It yields the protein CSARDRSSGRWETQYF.

This clonotype was counted many times. The chain combines TRBV7-3 with TRBJ2-1; 8 bases fit TRBD2. V gave up 2 bases and J gave up 6 bases; unmatched junction bases: 6. This CDR3 is 15 amino acids long. Germline CDR1 SGHTA, CDR2 FQGTGA. CDR3 nucleotides: TGTGCCAGCAGCTTAGCGCGGGAGGTCTGCAATGAGCAGTTCTTC. Translating gives CASSLAREVCNEQFF.

Ten or more counts support this clonotype. The gene calls are TRBV5-1 and TRBJ2-1, with D unclear. Trimming pared 4 bases from V and 7 bases from J, leaving 6 bases between. Looked up from germline, CDR1 is SGHRS and CDR2 is YFSETQ. This CDR3 has 11 residues. The CDR3 nucleotides are TGCGCCAGCAGCGGCGTGAATGAGCAGTTCTTC. It yields the protein CASSGVNEQFF.

Worth noting for this clonotype: The CDR3 ends on some other residue instead of the conserved phenylalanine or tryptophan, so this is likely a read error. The chain has TRBV7-2 and TRBJ2-2; 7 bases fit TRBD2. The CDR3 consists of 16 residues. J was trimmed by 5 bases and V by 5 bases; bases with no gene match: 11. Germline V gene lookup returns CDR1 SGHTA and CDR2 FQGNSA. The CDR3 DNA reads TGTGCCAGCAGCCCTCGACTAGCAGGAGGGACCGGGGAGCTGTTTCTT. This encodes CASSPRLAGGTGELFL.

This clonotype was seen many times. The chain employs TRBV7-9 and TRBJ2-3; D remains ambiguous. The germline V gene has CDR1 SEHNR and CDR2 FQNEAQ (reference sequence). The CDR3 runs 11 residues. The germline V and J ends were trimmed by 1 base and 5 bases, with 1 base remaining between them. The CDR3: CASSLEDTQYF. CDR3 coding DNA: TGTGCCAGCAGCTTAGAAGATACGCAGTATTTT.

This clonotype has ten or more counts. The gene calls are TRBV7-9 and TRBJ1-4; no clear D gene. Trimming pared 2 bases from V and 1 base from J, leaving 26 bases between. Germline V gene data show CDR1 as SEHNR and CDR2 as FQNEAQ (reference sequence). The CDR3 runs 21 residues. In nucleotides, the CDR3 is TGTGCCAGCAGCTTAACTGATTTTGGAGCAGGCGGCTCGAGAACTAATGAAAAACTGTTTTTT. It codes for CASSLTDFGAGGSRTNEKLFF.

In its sample, this clonotype was seen a few times. V gene TRBV30 combines with J gene TRBJ2-2; 10 nucleotides line up with TRBD2. The V segment lost 4 bases and the J segment 5 bases; nucleotides outside the gene matches: 13. This CDR3 has 17 amino acids. Germline V CDR1 and CDR2: GTSNPN, SVGIG (reference sequence). The CDR3 protein is CAWTIRLAGRETGELFF. The DNA of the CDR3 is TGTGCCTGGACGATTAGACTAGCGGGCCGGGAGACCGGGGAGCTGTTTTTT.

About this clonotype itself: A much larger clone lies a single base off, so this may be a read error. Because it lacks the conserved phenylalanine or tryptophan at the end, this CDR3 is likely a read error. The genes are TRBV29-1 and TRBJ1-1; D not certain. The CDR3 covers 15 residues. Germline V lookup: CDR1 SQVTM, CDR2 ANQGSEA. The V end lost 3 bases, the J end lost 4 bases, and 18 bases lay between the germline ends. The CDR3 loop reads CSVDPALGKATEAFC. CDR3 nucleotides: TGCAGCGTTGATCCGGCCTTGGGGAAGGCCACTGAAGCTTTCTGT.

V is TRBV12-3 or TRBV12-4 and J is TRBJ2-5, with TRBD1 matching 7 bases. V trimming: 4 bases; J trimming: 5 bases; junction bases outside the gene matches: 13. This CDR3 comprises 16 residues. The CDR3: CASSSPKDRSDETQYF. CDR3 bases: TGTGCCAGCAGTTCCCCCAAGGACAGGTCGGATGAGACCCAGTACTTC.

In its sample, this clonotype was seen once. A much larger clonotype is one base distant, so this may be a read error. The CDR3 ends on some other residue instead of the conserved phenylalanine or tryptophan, so this is likely a read error. The CDR3, as DNA: TGTGCCAGCAGCAAAACTGTTCAAAACATTCAGTACCTC. Translated, it gives CASSKTVQNIQYL. The chain carries TRBV14 and TRBJ2-4, with D uncertain. The CDR3 is 13 amino acids. Between the trimmed V and J ends, which lost 5 bases and 5 bases, there was a span of 10 bases. Germline loops: CDR1 SGHDN, CDR2 FVKESK.

This clonotype has at least ten counts. This chain joins TRBV7-3 and TRBJ1-1; 9 nucleotides align to TRBD1. Losses at the gene ends were 5 bases for V and 6 bases for J; bases not matched to a gene: 16. Germline CDR1 SGHTA, CDR2 FQGTGA. CDR3 length: 17 residues. The chain's CDR3 is CASSAGLQGAGSAEAFF. The CDR3 region has the DNA TGTGCCAGCAGCGCCGGATTACAGGGGGCGGGATCCGCTGAAGCTTTCTTT.

This clonotype showed up just a few times. The chain carries TRBV29-1 and TRBJ1-3, with no clear D. The CDR3 totals 14 residues. V shed 4 bases and J shed 0 bases, with 10 bases lying between them. From germline, CDR1 is SQVTM and CDR2 ANQGSEA. CDR3 DNA: TGCAGCGTTGTGTTCGGCCTCTCTGGAAACACCATATATTTT. Translation gives CSVVFGLSGNTIYF. The full variable domain, its missing parts supplied by reference TRBV29-1 and TRBJ1-3, is SAVISQKPSRDICQRGTSLTIQCQVDSQVTMMFWYRQQPGQSLTLIATANQGSEATYESGFVIDKFPISRPNLTFSTLTVSNMSPEDSSIYLCSVVFGLSGNTIYFGEGSWLTVV.

The CDR3 region is CASSLIAGEETQYF. The DNA of the CDR3 is TGTGCCAGCAGCTTAATAGCGGGAGAGGAGACCCAGTACTTC. This rearrangement joins TRBV11-2 to TRBJ2-5, with TRBD2 matching over 9 bases. From germline, CDR1 is SGHAT and CDR2 FQNNGV. The J segment lost 5 bases and the V segment lost 2 bases, leaving 3 bases of the junction unmatched. There are 14 residues in the CDR3. The variable domain in full, with the rest retrieved from reference TRBV11-2 and TRBJ2-5, is EAGVAQSPRYKIIEKRQSVAFWCNPISGHATLYWYQQILGQGPKLLIQFQNNGVVDDSQLPKDRFSAERLKGVDSTLKIQPAKLEDSAVYLCASSLIAGEETQYFGPGTRLLVL.

This clonotype was detected ten times or more. An end of the junction differs from the germline gene, which may be a read error. The V and J genes are TRBV4-3 and TRBJ1-1; D is possibly TRBD1 (5 bases). The germline gives CDR1 LGHNA, CDR2 YSLEER. The CDR3 extends over 13 amino acids. CDR3: CAGSPAGGTEAFF. In DNA form, the CDR3 reads TGCGCCGGCAGCCCAGCGGGGGGAACTGAAGCTTTCTTT.